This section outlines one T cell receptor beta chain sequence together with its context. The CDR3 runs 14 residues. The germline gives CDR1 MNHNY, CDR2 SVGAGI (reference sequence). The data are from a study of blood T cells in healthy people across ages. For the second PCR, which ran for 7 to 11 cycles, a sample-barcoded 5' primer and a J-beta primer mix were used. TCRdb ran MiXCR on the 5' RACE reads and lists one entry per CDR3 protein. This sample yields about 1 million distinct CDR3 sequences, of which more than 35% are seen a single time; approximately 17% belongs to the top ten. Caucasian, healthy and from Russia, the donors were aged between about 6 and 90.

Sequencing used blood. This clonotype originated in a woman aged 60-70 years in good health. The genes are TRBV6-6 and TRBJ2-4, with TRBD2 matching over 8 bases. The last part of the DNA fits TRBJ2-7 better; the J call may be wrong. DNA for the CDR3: TGTGCCAGCAGTTACCAAAGCGGGAGCTACGAGCAGTACTTC. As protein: CASSYQSGSYEQYF.